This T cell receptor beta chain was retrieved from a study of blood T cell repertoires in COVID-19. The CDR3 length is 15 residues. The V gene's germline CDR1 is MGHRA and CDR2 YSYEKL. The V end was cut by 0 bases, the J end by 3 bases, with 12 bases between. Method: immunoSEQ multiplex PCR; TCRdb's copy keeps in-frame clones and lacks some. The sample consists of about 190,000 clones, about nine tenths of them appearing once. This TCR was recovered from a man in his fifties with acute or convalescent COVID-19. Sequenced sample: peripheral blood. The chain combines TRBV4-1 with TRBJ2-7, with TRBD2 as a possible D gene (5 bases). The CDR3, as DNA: TGCGCCAGCAGCCAAGAAGCGGCAGCGAACTACGAGCAGTACTTC. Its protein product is CASSQEAAANYEQYF.